These T cell receptor beta chains were read from a single sample in a study of CD8 T cells in Susac syndrome. TCRdb re-called the immunoSEQ multiplex PCR reads with MiXCR, one entry per CDR3 protein. The repertoire includes about 300,000 distinct CDR3 sequences, 65% to 90% of them detected once, and 0.21% sits in the top ten. Sequencing input: CD8+ T cells from PBMCs. These receptors were collected from a human donor with multiple sclerosis. The CDR3 runs from the conserved cysteine through the conserved F or W.

TRBJ2-7	TRBV28	CASSPVQYEQYF
TRBJ1-5	TRBV12-3/TRBV12-4	CASSFRRGVGSRHF
TRBJ2-2	TRBV5-6	CASSLTENTGELFF
TRBJ2-7	TRBV7-6	CASSLVGGSGDEQYF
TRBJ1-1	TRBV6-2/TRBV6-3	CASGRGGSNTEAFF
TRBJ1-2	TRBV24-1	CATRLKGDTGYTF
TRBJ1-2	TRBV27	CASSSLGDGFYGYTF
TRBJ2-1	TRBV5-4	CASSSRLAGTYNEQFF
TRBJ2-3	TRBV28	CASSFEPTGLDTDTQYF
TRBJ1-2	TRBV24-1	CATSDFRGSNYGYTF
TRBJ2-2	TRBV4-3	CASSPSGTVNTGELFF
TRBJ2-5	TRBV5-8	CASSRLAGAQTQYF
TRBJ2-7	TRBV29-1	CSVLTPNTAQARYEQYF
TRBJ1-1	TRBV27	CASSPGVGFRTEAFF
TRBJ1-4	TRBV9	CASSEGAATNEKLFF
TRBJ1-1	TRBV12-3/TRBV12-4	CASSFFATQLSNTEAFF
TRBJ2-5	TRBV6-5	CASSYAGGQETQYF